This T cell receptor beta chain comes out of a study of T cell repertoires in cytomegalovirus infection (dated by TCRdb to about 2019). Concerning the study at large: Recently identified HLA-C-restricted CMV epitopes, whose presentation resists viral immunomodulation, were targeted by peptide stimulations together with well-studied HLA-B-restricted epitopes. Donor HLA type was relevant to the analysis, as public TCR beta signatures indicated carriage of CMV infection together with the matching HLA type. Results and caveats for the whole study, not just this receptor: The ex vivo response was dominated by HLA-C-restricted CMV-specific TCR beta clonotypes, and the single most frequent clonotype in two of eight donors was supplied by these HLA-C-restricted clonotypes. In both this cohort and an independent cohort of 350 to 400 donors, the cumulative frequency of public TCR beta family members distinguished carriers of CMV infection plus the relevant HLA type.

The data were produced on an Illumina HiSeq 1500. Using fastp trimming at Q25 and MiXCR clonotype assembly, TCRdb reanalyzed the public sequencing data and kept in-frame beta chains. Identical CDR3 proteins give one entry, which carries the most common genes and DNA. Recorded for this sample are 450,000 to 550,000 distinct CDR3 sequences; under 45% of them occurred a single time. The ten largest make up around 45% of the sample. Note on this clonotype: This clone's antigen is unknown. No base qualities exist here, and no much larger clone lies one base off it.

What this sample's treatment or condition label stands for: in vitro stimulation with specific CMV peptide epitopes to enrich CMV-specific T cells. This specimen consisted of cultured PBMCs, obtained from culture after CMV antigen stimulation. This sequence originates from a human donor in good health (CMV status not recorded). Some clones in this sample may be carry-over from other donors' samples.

The sequence in DNA is TGTGCTAGTGGTTTGGCTAGAGGCTCCTACGAGCAGTACTTC. It translates as CASGLARGSYEQYF. Here the chain combines TRBV12-5 and TRBJ2-7; no D gene can be assigned with confidence. From cysteine to phenylalanine, the CDR3 is 14 amino acids long. The retained sequence is limited to the CDR3, 42 bases, with the frame set at the first base. V is clipped by 1 base and J by 0 bases, and the sequence between their germline boundaries is 7 bases long. From a lookup of the germline V gene, CDR1 and CDR2 are LGHNT and FRNRAP.